This T cell receptor beta chain was documented in a study of circulating and synovial CD4+ cells in juvenile arthritis. Study observations and caveats: CPL versus bulk CD4 samples: T cell genome counts differed by at least an order of magnitude.

Concerning this clone itself: Its antigen remains unidentified.

The germline gives CDR1 MDHEN, CDR2 SYDVKM. V gave up 1 base and J gave up 1 base; unmatched junction bases: 2. This CDR3 is built from 17 residues. Libraries were prepared by immunoSEQ multiplex PCR; TCRdb keeps only in-frame clonotypes and omits some of them. The data show about 33,000 clones, about 96% seen once. The sequence derives from a human donor with juvenile idiopathic arthritis. The chain is built from TRBV28 and TRBJ1-3; TRBD1 agrees at 12 bases. Sequenced material: CD4+ T cells from blood. The CDR3 sequence: CASSLSGQGASGNTIYF. Written as DNA, the CDR3 is TGTGCCAGCAGTTTATCGGGACAGGGGGCTTCTGGAAACACCATATATTTT.